The source of this T cell receptor (beta chain) is a study of cytomegalovirus exposure and HLA in healthy donors (dated 2017 in TCRdb). Notes on the research overall: An earlier analysis of roughly 500 of the donors reported roughly 300 Gb of sequence data and approximately 110 million unique TCR beta sequences from approximately 180 million T cells. Alongside the repertoire data, information on donor age, sex, ethnicity and CMV serostatus was compiled. Every repertoire in the discovery cohort had been generated on one and the same sequencing platform. To decide whether each TCR beta V gene segment behaved as functional or pseudogenic, an earlier analysis of over 500 of the donors relied on high-throughput TCR beta sequencing. Rather than drawing on any new phenotypic data, the later analysis identified candidate immune exposures from TCR beta sequences and the way those sequences occurred across donors. Typing coverage varied by locus: roughly 620-630 donors for A, B, C, DRB1 and DQB1; some 520 for DQA1; approximately 570 for DPA1; around 490 for DPB1. Class I and class II HLA loci were covered by the typing at four-digit resolution. Along with the approximately 670-subject first cohort, a separate validation cohort of over a hundred different subjects was used. In a later genetic analysis, genome-wide SNP genotypes for about 55% of the roughly 700 donors were used, and that subset was treated as a discovery cohort. The aim of the study was to test whether cataloging public T cell receptors could identify signatures of past pathogen exposure. The T cell repertoires of 550 to 850 subjects were profiled by immunosequencing and related to cytomegalovirus serostatus. Of the 350 to 450 genotyped donors, about 84% fell in the genetic ancestry cluster associated with self-reported Caucasian donors. High-throughput TCR immunosequencing, statistical association of individual TCRs with disease status, and machine learning were combined to predict cytomegalovirus infection status. Four or five DR-DQ haplotypes were treated as single units for association and clustering because of strong linkage in the cohort. On average, roughly 250,000 unique TCR beta nucleotide sequences were sequenced per donor among several hundred genotyped donors of the cohort, with around 19% of those sequences being non-productive. A later analysis re-analyzed previously published TCR beta repertoires from about 730 donors and added high-resolution HLA genotyping to study TCR occurrence patterns. Approximately 300 gigabases of sequencing data and around 80 million unique TCR sequences made up an early release that covered about 640 HLA-typed donors. Here is what the overall study found, with its caveats: HLA typing was unavailable for some donors at each locus, so association tests used only the typed subset. Because counts were too low, seventeen rarely observed V segments, including chromosome 9 orphons, were left out of the earlier analysis of several hundred of the donors. A group of highly shared sequence variants was considered likely to be a technical artifact of the sequencing pipeline. According to a later analysis, most CMV-associated TCR beta chains appeared to be HLA-restricted, and the HLA associations seemed to be driven largely by CMV exposure. When HLA alleles, especially DR and DQ, strongly co-occurred, attributing TCR associations to individual alleles was difficult. A few of the identified cytomegalovirus-associated TCR beta chains were confirmed in vitro to be specific for cytomegalovirus antigens. Specific HLA alleles were associated with roughly 17,000 TCR beta sequences at a false discovery rate of 0.05 in a later analysis. A later analysis found that HLA-associated TCR beta chains were more clonally expanded and had lower generation probabilities than equally common non-associated chains. An earlier analysis of around 540 of the donors showed that most TCR beta V segments appeared in productive rearrangements either about 90% or about 30% of the time, which broadly matched IMGT annotations. Most TCR sequences were observed very rarely across donors, whereas some public TCRs were present in many individuals. This cohort had only TCR beta chains sequenced, and the lack of alpha or paired-chain data limited which features could be detected. Linkage disequilibrium might explain the correlated functional status among segregating V segments, but an unknown experimental factor could not be excluded. The classifier was reported to diagnose cytomegalovirus status with high specificity and sensitivity in both the original and validation cohorts. The authors suggested that the approach could potentially be extended to other disease states and immunological phenotypes. Sequencing depth was assumed to be roughly uniform across donors in the presence/absence analyses, though that assumption may not hold. A further reported finding was that TCR beta sequences accurately predicted the HLA-A and HLA-B alleles for most subjects in the first cohort. Compared with the 666-donor mean, donors in an Asian-associated ancestry cluster had fewer N-insertions in productive TCRs, according to a later genetic analysis. Some IMGT-functional V segments, including TRBV6-2 and TRBV6-3, could not be told apart with the 87-base-pair reads, so those segments were excluded. In a later genetic analysis, a missense DCLRE1C variant was associated with V-gene and J-gene trimming of TCR beta chains, and the association was replicated in an independent cohort. The study gave a list of about 160 TCR beta chains associated with cytomegalovirus. In a later analysis, several top co-occurrence clusters were reported to appear linked to parvovirus B19, influenza, CMV and Epstein-Barr virus. The only immune exposure information available for the cohort was CMV serostatus. In a later analysis, the rate of TCR association differed among HLA loci, with DRB1 alleles having the most associated TCRs and HLA-C alleles having the fewest.

Concerning this clone itself: Its cognate antigen has yet to be identified. No much larger clone exists at a distance of one base, and base qualities are not known.

The cohort was made up of hundreds of healthy bone marrow donors. At the time of sampling, all cohort members were nominally healthy, though unrecorded immune exposures were likely present. The donor tested CMV seropositive and was one of the 289 seropositive cohort members. A peripheral blood sample was provided by each donor, and peripheral blood mononuclear cells were used for TCR beta sequencing. Genomic DNA was extracted from the blood cell samples with the Qiagen DNeasy Blood Extraction Kit. Spanning cysteine to phenylalanine, the CDR3 consists of 14 amino acids. Kept here is only the CDR3 DNA, which spans 42 bases and is read in frame from base 1. The V and J ends are trimmed by 2 bases and 6 bases, leaving 8 bases between them. Looking up the germline V gene yields CDR1 KGHSH and CDR2 LQKENI. Libraries were prepared through the immunoSEQ multiplex PCR assay. The multiplex PCR relied on a mix of 60 forward primers for TCR Vbeta segments and 13 reverse primers for TCR Jbeta segments. The CDR3 region of rearranged TCR beta genes was amplified from genomic DNA with a multiplex PCR assay. The amplified TCR beta libraries were sequenced on the Illumina HiSeq System as 87-base-pair reads. The original methods were these. Across the 670 or so repertoires, a later analysis counted tens of millions of unique TCR beta chains, roughly 11 million of which were shared by at least two donors. Raw reads were error-corrected and collapsed into unique sequences by a nearest-neighbor algorithm in which closely related sequences were merged to remove PCR and sequencing errors. To assign V, D and J gene segments, CDR3 sequences were aligned to IMGT reference sequences. For a sequence to be retained, a match of at least six nucleotides to both a V gene segment and a J gene segment was required. A rearrangement was called productive if the CDR3 had no stop codons and remained in frame with V and J, and every other rearrangement was called non-productive. CDR3 was defined by IMGT convention, running from the second conserved V-encoded cysteine to the conserved J-encoded phenylalanine. The earlier analysis of about 590 of the donors excluded sequences that lacked an unambiguous match to a single V gene segment. An earlier analysis of several hundred of the donors called V segments functional above 56.7% productive rearrangements and segregating when the between-donor standard deviation exceeded 5%. A statistical classification framework was built for diagnosing cytomegalovirus status from the catalog of TCR beta chain sequences. A later analysis assigned V and J genes by comparing TCR nucleotide sequences with IMGT/GENE-DB human TR gene sequences. In a later analysis, CDR3 sequences and most-parsimonious VDJ recombination scenarios were assigned using the TCRdist pipeline. In a later analysis, each TCR beta chain was defined by its CDR3 amino acid sequence together with its V-gene family, and reads lacking a unique V-gene family were excluded. As a way to deal with suspected cross-contamination and a sequencing artifact, a later analysis dropped hundreds of nucleotide sequences that were highly shared and had low generation probability. For each public chain, a later analysis derived a clonal expansion index from normalized ranks of inferred template counts within each repertoire. A later analysis computed generation probabilities with a VDJ recombination model fitted to out-of-frame rearrangements, and checked the results against IGoR. Hypergeometric tests were used in a later analysis to score TCR-TCR, TCR-HLA and TCR-CMV co-occurrence, with a repertoire-size bias correction applied to the TCR pairs. To estimate false discovery rates, a later analysis permuted the HLA or CMV assignments 20 times. In a later analysis, co-occurring TCRs were grouped using DBSCAN, with TCRdist sequence similarity added in when clustering inside HLA-allele-positive subsets. For co-occurrence clustering, repertoires with fewer than 30,000 or more than 120,000 public chains were excluded, along with roughly 5 repertoires with anomalous nucleotide sharing. TCRdb took this table from immuneACCESS and kept in-frame rearrangements with V and J called. Such tables lack part of the clones; where checked against another copy, unresolved V genes explain under half of the gap, and the rest is unexplained. V, J and clone size derive from that table, while D and trimming were established from the DNA sequence. In this sample the table shows some 70,000 clones, 77% of which occur a single time. In total, the top ten clones hold 4% to 5.5% of the sample.

The receptor was isolated from a male donor in good health and CMV-seropositive. This sequence uses TRBV18 and TRBJ1-6; there is no confident call for the D gene. Sequenced: PBMCs. The encoded CDR3 is CASSPATSNSPLHF. The DNA sequence is TGTGCCAGCTCACCAGCCACAAGTAATTCACCCCTCCACTTT.